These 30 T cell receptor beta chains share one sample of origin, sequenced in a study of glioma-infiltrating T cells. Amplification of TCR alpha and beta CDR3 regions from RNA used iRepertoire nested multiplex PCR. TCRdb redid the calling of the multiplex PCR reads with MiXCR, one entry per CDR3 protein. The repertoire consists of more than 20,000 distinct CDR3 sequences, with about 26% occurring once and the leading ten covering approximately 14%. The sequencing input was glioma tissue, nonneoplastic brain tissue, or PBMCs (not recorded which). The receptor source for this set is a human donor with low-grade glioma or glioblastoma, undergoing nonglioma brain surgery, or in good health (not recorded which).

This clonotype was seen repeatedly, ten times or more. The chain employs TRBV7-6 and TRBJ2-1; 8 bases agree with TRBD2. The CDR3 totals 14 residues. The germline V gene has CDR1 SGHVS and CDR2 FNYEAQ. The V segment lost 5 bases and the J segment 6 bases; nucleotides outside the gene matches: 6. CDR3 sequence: CASSPRTSLNEQFF. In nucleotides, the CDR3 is TGTGCCAGCAGCCCACGGACTAGCCTCAATGAGCAGTTCTTC.

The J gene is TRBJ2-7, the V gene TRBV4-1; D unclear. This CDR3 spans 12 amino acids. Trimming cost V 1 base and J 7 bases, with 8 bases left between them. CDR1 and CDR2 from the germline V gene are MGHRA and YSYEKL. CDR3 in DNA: TGCGCCAGCAGCCAAGTGTTGGGGGAGCAGTACTTC. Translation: CASSQVLGEQYF.

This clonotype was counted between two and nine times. CDR3 loop: CASSLGGRGTPYEQYF. CDR3 DNA: TGTGCCAGCAGCTTAGGTGGCAGGGGGACCCCCTACGAGCAGTACTTC. The chain uses TRBV7-8 and TRBJ2-7; 7 nucleotides line up with TRBD1. V lost 1 base, J lost 2 bases, and 8 bases stayed unmatched. The germline V gene encodes CDR1 SGHVS and CDR2 FQNEAQ. The CDR3 is 16 residues long.

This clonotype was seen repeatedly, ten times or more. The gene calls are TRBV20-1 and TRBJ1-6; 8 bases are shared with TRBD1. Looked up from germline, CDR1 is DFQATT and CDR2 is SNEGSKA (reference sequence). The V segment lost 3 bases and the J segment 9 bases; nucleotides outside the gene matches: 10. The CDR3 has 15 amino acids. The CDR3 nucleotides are TGCAGTGCTAGCGCTCAGGGGGCGTTGGGTTCACCCCTCCACTTT. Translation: CSASAQGALGSPLHF.

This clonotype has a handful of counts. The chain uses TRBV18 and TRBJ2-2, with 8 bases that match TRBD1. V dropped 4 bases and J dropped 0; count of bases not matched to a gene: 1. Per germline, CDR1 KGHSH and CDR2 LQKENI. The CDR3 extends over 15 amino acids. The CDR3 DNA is TGTGCCAGCTCACGACAGGGGACGAACACCGGGGAGCTGTTTTTT. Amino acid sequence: CASSRQGTNTGELFF.

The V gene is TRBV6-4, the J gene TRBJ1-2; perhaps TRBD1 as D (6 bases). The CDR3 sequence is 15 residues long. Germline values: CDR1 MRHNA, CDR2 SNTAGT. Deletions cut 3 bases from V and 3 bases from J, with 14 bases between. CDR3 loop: CASSDTRTDHYGYTF. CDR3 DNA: TGTGCCAGCAGTGATACTAGGACAGACCACTATGGCTACACCTTC.

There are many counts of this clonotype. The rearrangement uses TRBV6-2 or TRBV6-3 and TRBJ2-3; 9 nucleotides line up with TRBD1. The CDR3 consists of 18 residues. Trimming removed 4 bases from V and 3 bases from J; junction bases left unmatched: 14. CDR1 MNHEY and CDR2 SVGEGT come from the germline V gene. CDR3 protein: CASSSPPGQGPRTDTQYF. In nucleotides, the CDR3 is TGTGCCAGCAGTTCCCCGCCCGGACAGGGGCCCCGGACAGATACGCAGTATTTT.

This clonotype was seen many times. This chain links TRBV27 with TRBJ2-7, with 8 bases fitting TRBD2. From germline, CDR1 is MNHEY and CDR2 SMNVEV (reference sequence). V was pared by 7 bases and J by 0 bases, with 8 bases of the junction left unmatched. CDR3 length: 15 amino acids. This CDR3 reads CASTSRGGLSYEQYF. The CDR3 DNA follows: TGTGCCAGCACATCACGGGGGGGACTCTCCTACGAGCAGTACTTC.

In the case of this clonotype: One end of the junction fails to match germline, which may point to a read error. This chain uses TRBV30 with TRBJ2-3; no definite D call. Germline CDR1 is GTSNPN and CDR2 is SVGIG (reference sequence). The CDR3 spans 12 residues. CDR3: CAWRREQDTRYF. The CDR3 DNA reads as TGTGCCTGGAGAAGGGAACAAGATACGCGGTATTTT.

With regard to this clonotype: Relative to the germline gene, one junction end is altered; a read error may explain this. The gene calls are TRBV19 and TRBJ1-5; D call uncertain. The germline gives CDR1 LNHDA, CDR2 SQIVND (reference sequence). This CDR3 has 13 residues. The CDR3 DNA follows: TGTGCCAGTAGTGTAGACGGATATCAGCCCCAGCATTTT. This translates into CASSVDGYQPQHF.

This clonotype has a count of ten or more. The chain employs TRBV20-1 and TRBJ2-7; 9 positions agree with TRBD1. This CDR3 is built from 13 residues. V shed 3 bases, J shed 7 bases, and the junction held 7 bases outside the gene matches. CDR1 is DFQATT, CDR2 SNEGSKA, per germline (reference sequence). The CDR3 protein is CSASSGQGREQYF. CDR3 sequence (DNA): TGCAGTGCTAGTTCCGGACAGGGGCGAGAGCAGTACTTC.

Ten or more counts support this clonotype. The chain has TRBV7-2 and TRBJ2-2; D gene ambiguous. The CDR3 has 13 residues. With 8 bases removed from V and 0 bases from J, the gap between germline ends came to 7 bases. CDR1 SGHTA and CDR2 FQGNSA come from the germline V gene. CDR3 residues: CASLRPNTGELFF. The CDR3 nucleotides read TGTGCCAGCTTGAGACCGAACACCGGGGAGCTGTTTTTT.

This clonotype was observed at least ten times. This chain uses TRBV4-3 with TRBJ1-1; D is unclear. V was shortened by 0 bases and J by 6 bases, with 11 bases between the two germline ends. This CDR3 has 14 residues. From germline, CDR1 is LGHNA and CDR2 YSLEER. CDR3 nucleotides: TGCGCCAGCAGCCAAGATACATATACGTCTGAAGCTTTCTTT. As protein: CASSQDTYTSEAFF.

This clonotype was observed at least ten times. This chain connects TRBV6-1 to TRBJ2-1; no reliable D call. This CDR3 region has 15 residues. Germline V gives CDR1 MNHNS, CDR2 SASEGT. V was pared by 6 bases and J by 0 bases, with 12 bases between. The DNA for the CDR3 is TGTGCCAGCAGGCTGACGTGGAGCTCCTACAATGAGCAGTTCTTC. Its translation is CASRLTWSSYNEQFF.

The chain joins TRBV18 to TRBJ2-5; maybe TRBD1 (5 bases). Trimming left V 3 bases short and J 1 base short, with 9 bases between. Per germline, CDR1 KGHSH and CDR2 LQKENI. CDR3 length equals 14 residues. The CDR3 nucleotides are TGTGCCAGCTCACCCACCCAGGGCCAAGAGACCCAGTACTTC. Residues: CASSPTQGQETQYF. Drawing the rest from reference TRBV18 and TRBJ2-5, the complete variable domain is NAGVMQNPRHLVRRRGQEARLRCSPMKGHSHVYWYRQLPEEGLKFMVYLQKENIIDESGMPKERFSAEFPKEGPSILRIQQVVRGDSAAYFCASSPTQGQETQYFGPGTRLLVL.

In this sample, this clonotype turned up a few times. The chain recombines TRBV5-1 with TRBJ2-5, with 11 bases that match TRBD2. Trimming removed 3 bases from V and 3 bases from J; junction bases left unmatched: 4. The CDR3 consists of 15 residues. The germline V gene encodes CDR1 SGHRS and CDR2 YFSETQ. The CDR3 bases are TGCGCCAGCAGCTATAGACTAGCGGGGAAAGAGACCCAGTACTTC. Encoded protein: CASSYRLAGKETQYF.

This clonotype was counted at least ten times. CDR3 in amino acids: CASNPGGSKRYEQYF. The CDR3, as DNA: TGTGCCAGCAATCCAGGGGGCTCTAAGAGGTACGAGCAGTACTTC. The chain links TRBV6-1 to TRBJ2-7; 8 positions agree with TRBD1. In germline, CDR1 is MNHNS, CDR2 SASEGT. Trimming took 7 bases from V and 4 from J; bases not matched to a gene: 12. The CDR3 covers 15 residues.

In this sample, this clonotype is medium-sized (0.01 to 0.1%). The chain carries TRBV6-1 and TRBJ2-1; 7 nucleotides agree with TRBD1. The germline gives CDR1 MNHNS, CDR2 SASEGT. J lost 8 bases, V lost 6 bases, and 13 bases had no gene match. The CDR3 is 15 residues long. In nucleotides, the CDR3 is TGTGCCAGCAGCCTAGACAGGGTTGTACGCGATGAGCAGTTCTTC. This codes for CASSLDRVVRDEQFF.

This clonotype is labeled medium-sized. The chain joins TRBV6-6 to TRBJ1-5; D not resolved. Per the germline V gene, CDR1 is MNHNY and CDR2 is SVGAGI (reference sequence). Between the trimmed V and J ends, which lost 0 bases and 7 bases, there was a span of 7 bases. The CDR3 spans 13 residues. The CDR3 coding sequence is TGTGCCAGCAGTTACTCGAGTAAACAGCCCCAGCATTTT. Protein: CASSYSSKQPQHF.

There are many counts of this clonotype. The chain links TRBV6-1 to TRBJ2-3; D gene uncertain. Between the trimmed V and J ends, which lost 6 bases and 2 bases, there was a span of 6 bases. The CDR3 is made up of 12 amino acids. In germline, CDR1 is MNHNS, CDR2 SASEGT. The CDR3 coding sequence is TGTGCCAGCAGGCAAGACACAGATACGCAGTATTTT. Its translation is CASRQDTDTQYF.

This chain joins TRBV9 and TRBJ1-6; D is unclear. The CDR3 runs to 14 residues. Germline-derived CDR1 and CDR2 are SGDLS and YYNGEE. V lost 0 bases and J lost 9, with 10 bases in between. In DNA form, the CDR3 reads TGTGCCAGCAGCGTAGAGGGAGGTAGTTCACCCCTCCACTTT. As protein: CASSVEGGSSPLHF.

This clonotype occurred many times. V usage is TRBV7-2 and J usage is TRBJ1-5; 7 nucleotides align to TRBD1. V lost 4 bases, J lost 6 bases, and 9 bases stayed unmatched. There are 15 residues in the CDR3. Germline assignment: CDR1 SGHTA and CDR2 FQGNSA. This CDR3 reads CASSSQGGVGQPQHF. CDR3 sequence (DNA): TGTGCCAGCAGCTCCCAGGGGGGGGTGGGTCAGCCCCAGCATTTT.

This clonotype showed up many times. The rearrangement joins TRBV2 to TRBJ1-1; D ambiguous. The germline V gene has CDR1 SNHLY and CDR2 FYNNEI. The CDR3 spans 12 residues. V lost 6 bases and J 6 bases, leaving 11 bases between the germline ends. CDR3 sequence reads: CASRQDLSEAFF. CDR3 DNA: TGTGCCAGCAGGCAGGATCTGTCTGAAGCTTTCTTT. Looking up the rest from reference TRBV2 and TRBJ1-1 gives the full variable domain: EPEVTQTPSHQVTQMGQEVILRCVPISNHLYFYWYRQILGQKVEFLVSFYNNEISEKSEIFDDQFSVERPDGSNFTLKIRSTKLEDSAMYFCASRQDLSEAFFGQGTRLTVV.

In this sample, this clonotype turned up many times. The DNA for the CDR3 is TGTGCCAGCAGCCAACACGCGGGGGGTTACAATGAGCAGTTCTTC. Translation gives CASSQHAGGYNEQFF. The V and J genes are TRBV4-2 and TRBJ2-1; 8 bases are shared with TRBD2. Looked up from germline, CDR1 is LGHNA and CDR2 is YNFKEQ. This CDR3 is built from 15 residues. Trimming cost V 2 bases and J 4 bases; bases outside gene matches: 4.

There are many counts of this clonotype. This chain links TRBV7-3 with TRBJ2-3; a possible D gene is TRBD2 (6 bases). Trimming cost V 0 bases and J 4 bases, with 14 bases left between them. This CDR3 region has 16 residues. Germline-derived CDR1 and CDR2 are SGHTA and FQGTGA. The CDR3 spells CASSLTGGPGADTQYF. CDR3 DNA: TGTGCCAGCAGCTTAACGGGCGGTCCGGGGGCAGATACGCAGTATTTT.

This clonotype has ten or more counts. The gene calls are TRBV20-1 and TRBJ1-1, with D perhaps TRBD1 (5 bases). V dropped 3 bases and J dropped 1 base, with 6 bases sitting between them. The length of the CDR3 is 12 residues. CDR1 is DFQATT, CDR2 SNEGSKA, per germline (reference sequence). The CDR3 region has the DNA TGCAGTGCTAGTAGGGGGAACACTGAAGCTTTCTTT. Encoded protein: CSASRGNTEAFF.

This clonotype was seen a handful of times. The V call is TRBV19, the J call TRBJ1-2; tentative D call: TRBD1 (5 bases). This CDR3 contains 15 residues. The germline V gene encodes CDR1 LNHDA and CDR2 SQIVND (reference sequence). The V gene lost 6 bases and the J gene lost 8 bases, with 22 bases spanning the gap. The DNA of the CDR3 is TGTGCCAGTAGCTCTACAATCGGGGCGCGAGGCGGCTACACCTTC. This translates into CASSSTIGARGGYTF.

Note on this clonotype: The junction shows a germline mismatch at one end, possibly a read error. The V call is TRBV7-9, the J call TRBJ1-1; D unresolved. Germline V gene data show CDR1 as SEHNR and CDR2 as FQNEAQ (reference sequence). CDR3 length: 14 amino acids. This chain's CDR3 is CARSLFLINTEAFF. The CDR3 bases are TGTGCCCGCAGCTTATTTCTCATAAACACTGAAGCTTTCTTT.

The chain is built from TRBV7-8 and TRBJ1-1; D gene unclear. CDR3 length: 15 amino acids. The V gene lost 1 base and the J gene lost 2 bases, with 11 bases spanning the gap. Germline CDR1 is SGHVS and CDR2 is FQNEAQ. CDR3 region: CASSLEERANTEAFF. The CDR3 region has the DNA TGTGCCAGCAGCTTAGAGGAGAGGGCCAACACTGAAGCTTTCTTT.

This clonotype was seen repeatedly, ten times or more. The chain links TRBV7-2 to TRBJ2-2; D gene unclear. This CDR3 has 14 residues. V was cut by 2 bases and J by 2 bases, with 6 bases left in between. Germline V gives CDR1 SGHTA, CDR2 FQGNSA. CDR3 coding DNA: TGTGCCAGCAGCTTATGGGGTAACACCGGGGAGCTGTTTTTT. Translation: CASSLWGNTGELFF.